One and the same sample provided the 32 T cell receptor beta chains below, sequenced in a study of OX40 agonist ivuxolimab in advanced cancers. Data came from immunoSEQ multiplex PCR; TCRdb stores just in-frame clones and leaves some out. Found here are about 68,000 clones, around 93% of them singletons; the top ten hold about 0.31%. Sequencing used CD4+ or CD8+ T cells sorted from blood, obtained in a trial of the OX40 agonist ivuxolimab. These receptors were taken from an adult with an advanced solid tumor such as melanoma, head and neck, liver or kidney cancer.

The rearrangement links TRBV11-3 to TRBJ2-7; D not resolved. The V gene's germline CDR1 is SGHNT and CDR2 YENEEA. The germline V and J ends were trimmed by 4 bases and 0 bases, with 4 bases remaining between them. The CDR3 is 12 amino acids. The CDR3 nucleotides read TGTGCCAGCAGCTCGAACTCCTACGAGCAGTACTTC. The encoded protein is CASSSNSYEQYF. Together with reference TRBV11-3 and TRBJ2-7, the CDR3 gives the full variable domain: EAGVVQSPRYKIIEKKQPVAFWCNPISGHNTLYWYLQNLGQGPELLIRYENEEAVDDSQLPKDRFSAERLKGVDSTLKIQPAELGDSAVYLCASSSNSYEQYFGPGTRLTVT.

The chain is built from TRBV7-2 and TRBJ1-2, with a tentative D call TRBD1 (5 bases). CDR3 length equals 13 residues. V shed 0 bases and J shed 7 bases, with 9 bases lying between them. Germline-derived CDR1 and CDR2 are SGHTA and FQGNSA. The CDR3 DNA reads TGTGCCAGCAGCTTAGCAGGGACGGGTGGCTACACCTTC. Translating gives CASSLAGTGGYTF.

J is TRBJ2-2 and V is TRBV28, with D perhaps matching TRBD1 or TRBD2 (5 bases each). The CDR3 loop spans 16 amino acids. The germline V gene encodes CDR1 MDHEN and CDR2 SYDVKM. The V end was cut by 1 base, the J end by 0 bases, with 9 bases between. For the CDR3, the DNA is TGTGCCAGCAGTTTATTTGGGGACGCGAACACCGGGGAGCTGTTTTTT. Amino acids: CASSLFGDANTGELFF.

This chain joins TRBV4-1 and TRBJ2-1; 7 nucleotides agree with TRBD2. In germline, CDR1 is MGHRA, CDR2 YSYEKL. This CDR3 has 15 residues. Trimming removed 1 base from V and 4 bases from J; junction bases left unmatched: 4. The CDR3: CASSQGSGVYNEQFF. CDR3 in DNA: TGCGCCAGCAGCCAAGGAAGCGGGGTGTACAATGAGCAGTTCTTC.

The J gene is TRBJ2-1, the V gene TRBV11-3; D unresolved. Trimming cost V 1 base and J 7 bases, with 8 bases left between them. CDR1 and CDR2 (germline): SGHNT, YENEEA. There are 13 residues in the CDR3. Here the CDR3 DNA reads TGTGCCAGCAGCTTAGTTCCGTGGAATGAGCAGTTCTTC. Its protein product is CASSLVPWNEQFF.

The rearrangement uses TRBV7-7 and TRBJ2-7; 8 bases are shared with TRBD1. This CDR3 has 12 amino acids. Germline V gene lookup returns CDR1 SSHAT and CDR2 FNYEAQ (reference sequence). After removal of 10 bases from V and 2 bases from J, the junction contained 4 bases not matched to a gene. The DNA of the CDR3 is TGTGCCAAAGACAGGGGCCCCTACGAGCAGTACTTC. Its protein is CAKDRGPYEQYF. Full variable domain (remainder filled in from reference TRBV7-7 and TRBJ2-7): GAGVSQSPRYKVTKRGQDVTLRCDPISSHATLYWYQQALGQGPEFLTYFNYEAQPDKSGLPSDRFSAERPEGSISTLTIQRTEQRDSAMYRCAKDRGPYEQYFGPGTRLTVT.

CDR3 protein: CATTDRALQPQHF. CDR3 sequence (DNA): TGTGCCACCACGGACAGGGCATTGCAGCCCCAGCATTTT. This chain links TRBV19 with TRBJ1-5; 8 bases fit TRBD1. The CDR3 has 13 amino acids. V gave up 10 bases and J gave up 7 bases; unmatched junction bases: 9. The germline V gene encodes CDR1 LNHDA and CDR2 SQIVND (reference sequence).

The chain uses TRBV14 and TRBJ2-3; D is possibly TRBD2 (7 bases). The V end lost 2 bases, the J end lost 3 bases, and 12 bases lay between the germline ends. Germline CDR1 and CDR2: SGHDN and FVKESK. This CDR3 is built from 15 residues. The CDR3 spells CASSQRGRGTDTQYF. CDR3 bases: TGTGCCAGCAGCCAAAGAGGGAGGGGGACAGATACGCAGTATTTT.

CDR3 bases: TGTGCCAGCAGCCCCCAGGGGTTCGGCAATGAGCAGTTCTTC. Protein product: CASSPQGFGNEQFF. The rearrangement uses TRBV11-3 and TRBJ2-1, with a weak D call TRBD1 (6 bases). The V gene lost 5 bases and the J gene lost 6 bases, with 14 bases spanning the gap. Germline values: CDR1 SGHNT, CDR2 YENEEA. CDR3 length: 14 amino acids.

J is TRBJ2-7 and V is TRBV9, with TRBD2 matching 7 bases. The germline V gene encodes CDR1 SGDLS and CDR2 YYNGEE. The V segment lost 2 bases and the J segment 2 bases; nucleotides outside the gene matches: 7. The CDR3 spans 15 residues. The CDR3 nucleotides read TGTGCCAGCAGCGTGAGCAGCGGGACTACCTACGAGCAGTACTTC. This gives the protein CASSVSSGTTYEQYF.

This chain links TRBV27 with TRBJ1-2; D may be TRBD1 (6 bases). Trimming took 4 bases from V and 4 from J, leaving 10 bases between them. The CDR3 sequence is 13 residues long. Germline CDR1 reads MNHEY; CDR2 reads SMNVEV (reference sequence). CDR3 protein: CASSSDRSYGYTF. As DNA, the CDR3 is TGTGCCAGCAGTTCCGACAGGTCCTATGGCTACACCTTC.

The V call is TRBV6-6, the J call TRBJ1-1; perhaps TRBD1 as D (6 bases). Germline-derived CDR1 and CDR2 are MNHNY and SVGAGI (reference sequence). V was shortened by 7 bases and J by 1 base, with 10 bases between the two germline ends. CDR3 length: 13 residues. CDR3 sequence (DNA): TGTGCCAGCATCACGGGGGCGAACACTGAAGCTTTCTTT. It encodes CASITGANTEAFF.

The chain has TRBV19 and TRBJ2-1; no definite D call. Deletions cut 3 bases from V and 1 base from J, with 13 bases between. Looked up from germline, CDR1 is LNHDA and CDR2 is SQIVND (reference sequence). This CDR3 contains 16 residues. The CDR3, as DNA: TGTGCCAGTAGTATTTTACAGATAACTTCCTACAATGAGCAGTTCTTC. Its translation: CASSILQITSYNEQFF.

The genes are TRBV2 and TRBJ1-1; D gene uncertain. This CDR3 has 13 amino acids. V dropped 6 bases and J dropped 0 bases, with 8 bases sitting between them. The germline V gene has CDR1 SNHLY and CDR2 FYNNEI. The CDR3 reads CASREQVNTEAFF. For the CDR3, the DNA is TGTGCCAGCAGGGAACAAGTGAACACTGAAGCTTTCTTT.

The V gene is TRBV28, the J gene TRBJ2-7; a weak D match, TRBD2 (6 bases). The germline V and J ends were trimmed by 5 bases and 2 bases, with 16 bases remaining between them. CDR1 and CDR2 (germline): MDHEN, SYDVKM. The CDR3 sequence is 15 residues long. The CDR3 sequence: CASSITSRHAYEQYF. CDR3 DNA sequence: TGTGCCAGCAGTATTACTAGCAGGCACGCCTACGAGCAGTACTTC.

The chain links TRBV7-6 to TRBJ2-2, with 7 bases identical to TRBD1. From germline, CDR1 is SGHVS and CDR2 FNYEAQ. The V segment lost 6 bases and the J segment 4 bases; nucleotides outside the gene matches: 8. There are 15 residues in the CDR3. CDR3: CASRPTGFSTGELFF. The CDR3, as DNA: TGTGCCAGCAGACCGACAGGGTTTTCCACCGGGGAGCTGTTTTTT.

This chain joins TRBV7-3 and TRBJ1-3; possible D gene TRBD1, 5 bases. The CDR3 has 14 residues. Germline V lookup: CDR1 SGHTA, CDR2 FQGTGA. The V end lost 3 bases, the J end lost 0 bases, and 6 bases lay between the germline ends. The CDR3 loop reads CASSFDSSGNTIYF. The CDR3 region has the DNA TGTGCCAGCAGCTTCGACAGCTCTGGAAACACCATATATTTT. Looking up the rest from reference TRBV7-3 and TRBJ1-3 gives the full variable domain: GAGVSQTPSNKVTEKGKYVELRCDPISGHTALYWYRQSLGQGPEFLIYFQGTGAADDSGLPNDRFFAVRPEGSVSTLKIQRTERGDSAVYLCASSFDSSGNTIYFGEGSWLTVV.

This clone occurred once. CDR3 sequence: CASSVEPRTEAFF. The CDR3 DNA reads as TGTGCCAGCAGCGTAGAACCGAGAACTGAAGCTTTCTTT. The genes are TRBV9 and TRBJ1-1, with D hard to call. V dropped 0 bases and J dropped 5 bases, with 8 bases sitting between them. There are 13 residues in the CDR3. CDR1 SGDLS and CDR2 YYNGEE come from the germline V gene.

The chain uses TRBV15 and TRBJ2-5; D is uncertain. The CDR3 has 15 amino acids. From germline, CDR1 is LNHNV and CDR2 YYDKDF (reference sequence). Trimming cost V 4 bases and J 0 bases, with 12 bases left between them. The CDR3 loop reads CATSKNTEYQETQYF. In DNA, the CDR3 is TGTGCCACCAGCAAGAACACAGAGTACCAAGAGACCCAGTACTTC.

The rearrangement links TRBV7-3 to TRBJ2-7; 10 nucleotides align to TRBD2. The germline gives CDR1 SGHTA, CDR2 FQGTGA. J lost 5 bases, V lost 5 bases, and 6 bases had no gene match. The CDR3 is 14 residues long. The CDR3 nucleotides read TGTGCCAGCAGCCCTAGCGGGAGTGTCGACGAGCAGTACTTC. Protein: CASSPSGSVDEQYF.

The V gene is TRBV4-1, the J gene TRBJ2-3, with 8 bases fitting TRBD1. V shed 3 bases and J 2 bases; nucleotides not matched to a gene: 7. CDR3 length: 16 residues. Germline V gives CDR1 MGHRA, CDR2 YSYEKL. The CDR3 here is CASSQGQVGNTDTQYF. The CDR3 DNA sequence: TGCGCCAGCAGCCAGGGACAGGTAGGGAACACAGATACGCAGTATTTT.

V gene TRBV7-9 combines with J gene TRBJ2-2, with 7 bases that match TRBD1. The CDR3 sequence is 16 residues long. CDR1 and CDR2 from the germline V gene are SEHNR and FQNEAQ (reference sequence). The trim removed 6 bases at V and 1 base at J, leaving 8 bases unmatched. The CDR3 reads CASRLQGSLNTGELFF. The CDR3 coding sequence is TGTGCCAGCAGGTTACAGGGGTCATTGAACACCGGGGAGCTGTTTTTT.

This chain connects TRBV18 to TRBJ1-5; D not certain. The V end lost 6 bases, the J end lost 0 bases, and 12 bases lay between the germline ends. The CDR3 has 15 amino acids. Germline CDR1 KGHSH, CDR2 LQKENI. As DNA, the CDR3 is TGTGCCAGCTCCCTCACAAGGGATAGCAATCAGCCCCAGCATTTT. This translates into CASSLTRDSNQPQHF.

The V gene is TRBV11-2, the J gene TRBJ2-5, with 7 bases identical to TRBD1. The CDR3 is 14 amino acids. Per germline, CDR1 SGHAT and CDR2 FQNNGV. Trimming cost V 7 bases and J 2 bases; bases outside gene matches: 7. Here the CDR3 reads CASTRTGGQETQYF. CDR3 nucleotide sequence: TGTGCCAGCACCCGGACAGGTGGGCAAGAGACCCAGTACTTC.

The chain recombines TRBV11-1 with TRBJ1-1; maybe TRBD1 (5 bases). Trimming shortened V by 5 bases and J by 5 bases, and 9 bases separated the two germline ends. CDR1 SGHAT and CDR2 FQDESV come from the germline V gene (reference sequence). The CDR3 consists of 12 residues. The CDR3 DNA sequence: TGTGCCAGCAGCGTTGGGGGGACTGAAGCTTTCTTT. As protein: CASSVGGTEAFF.

The chain carries TRBV5-6 and TRBJ2-6; TRBD2 matches at 9 bases. The CDR3 is made up of 18 amino acids. Looked up from germline, CDR1 is SGHDT and CDR2 is YYEEEE. With V trimmed by 0 bases and J by 0 bases, 4 bases remained unmatched. CDR3 bases: TGTGCCAGCAGCTTGGCGCTAGCGGGACTCTCTGGGGCCAACGTCCTGACTTTC. Translation gives CASSLALAGLSGANVLTF.

The chain employs TRBV6-1 and TRBJ2-1, with 15 bases fitting TRBD2. The length of the CDR3 is 19 residues. Germline CDR1 reads MNHNS; CDR2 reads SASEGT. The V and J ends lost 4 bases and 5 bases, in that order; junction bases with no gene match: 12. The CDR3 reads CASSGLGFGTSGRNNEQFF. CDR3 coding DNA: TGTGCCAGCAGTGGACTCGGTTTCGGGACTAGCGGGAGGAACAATGAGCAGTTCTTC.

This clone is a singleton in its sample. The V and J genes are TRBV18 and TRBJ2-1, with unresolved D. V gave up 2 bases and J gave up 4 bases, with 6 bases separating them. The CDR3 has 13 residues. From germline, CDR1 is KGHSH and CDR2 LQKENI. The DNA of the CDR3 is TGTGCCAGCTCACCAGTCCTGTACAATGAGCAGTTCTTC. This codes for CASSPVLYNEQFF.

V gene TRBV20-1 combines with J gene TRBJ2-5; perhaps TRBD2 as D (6 bases). The V gene lost 8 bases and the J gene lost 3 bases, with 10 bases spanning the gap. This CDR3 contains 11 residues. Germline V gives CDR1 DFQATT, CDR2 SNEGSKA (reference sequence). The DNA for the CDR3 is TGCAGTTGTTGGGGGGAAGAGACCCAGTACTTC. Its translation: CSCWGEETQYF.

V and J are TRBV18 and TRBJ1-3, with D possibly matching TRBD1 (5 bases). In germline, CDR1 is KGHSH, CDR2 LQKENI. V was shortened by 6 bases and J by 5 bases, with 11 bases between the two germline ends. CDR3 length: 13 residues. CDR3 residues: CASSPGTRNTIYF. CDR3 nucleotide sequence: TGTGCCAGCTCTCCCGGGACCAGAAACACCATATATTTT.

This clone came up once. The chain carries TRBV5-1 and TRBJ1-2; 7 nucleotides agree with TRBD1. V was pared by 4 bases and J by 4 bases, with 7 bases of the junction left unmatched. The CDR3 covers 14 residues. CDR1 SGHRS and CDR2 YFSETQ come from the germline V gene. The CDR3 here is CASSLSGGTYGYTF. The CDR3, as DNA: TGCGCCAGCAGCCTGTCAGGGGGGACCTATGGCTACACCTTC.

V is TRBV29-1 and J is TRBJ1-2; D remains unclear. CDR3 length: 15 amino acids. V was trimmed by 1 base and J by 1 base, leaving 13 bases between them. Germline CDR1 SQVTM, CDR2 ANQGSEA. DNA for the CDR3: TGCAGCGTTGAAGCGGCGGGAAAGCTTAACTATGGCTACACCTTC. It yields the protein CSVEAAGKLNYGYTF.